These 26 T cell receptor beta chains were sequenced from one sample in a study of T-cell memory formation after mild COVID-19. A single record per CDR3 protein comes from TCRdb applying MiXCR to the 5' RACE reads. This table has roughly 410,000 distinct CDR3 sequences, less than 25% appearing once. Material: PBMCs or a T cell subset sorted from them (not recorded which). Every receptor here comes from an adult woman who had mild COVID-19 (a few samples of this study predate the infection). Cell type and time point are not known.

The gene calls are TRBV9 and TRBJ1-3, with D uncertain. Trimming cost V 1 base and J 3 bases, with 14 bases left between them. Germline V CDR1 and CDR2: SGDLS, YYNGEE. This CDR3 contains 16 residues. The CDR3 DNA sequence: TGTGCCAGCAGCGTAACCAGTACGAATGGTGGAAACACCATATATTTT. Protein product: CASSVTSTNGGNTIYF.

This clonotype was counted only a few times. The gene calls are TRBV24-1 and TRBJ2-2; the D call may be TRBD1 or TRBD2 (5 bases each). The CDR3 is 14 amino acids. Deletions cut 7 bases from V and 7 bases from J, with 15 bases between. Germline V gene sequence: CDR1 KGHDR, CDR2 SFDVKD. The CDR3 reads CATSPGGVGGELFF. CDR3 DNA: TGTGCCACCAGCCCTGGGGGAGTCGGCGGGGAGCTGTTTTTT.

The rearrangement uses TRBV20-1 and TRBJ1-5; D may be TRBD1 (5 bases). The V end lost 4 bases, the J end lost 2 bases, and 9 bases lay between the germline ends. Looked up from germline, CDR1 is DFQATT and CDR2 is SNEGSKA (reference sequence). The CDR3 has 13 amino acids. Written as DNA, the CDR3 is TGCAGTGCTACCCAGGGTGGCAATCAGCCCCAGCATTTT. This gives the protein CSATQGGNQPQHF.

Only a few counts were recorded for this clonotype. This rearrangement joins TRBV9 to TRBJ1-2; D is undetermined. Trimming took 1 base from V and 2 from J, leaving 6 bases between them. The CDR3 has 13 residues. Germline V gene sequence: CDR1 SGDLS, CDR2 YYNGEE. The CDR3 here is CASSVSFNYGYTF. Here the CDR3 DNA reads TGTGCCAGCAGCGTAAGTTTCAACTATGGCTACACCTTC. Filled out from reference TRBV9 and TRBJ1-2, the complete variable domain reads DSGVTQTPKHLITATGQRVTLRCSPRSGDLSVYWYQQSLDQGLQFLIQYYNGEERAKGNILERFSAQQFPDLHSELNLSSLELGDSALYFCASSVSFNYGYTFGSGTRLTVV.

The sample holds many counts of this clonotype. The J gene is TRBJ2-1, the V gene TRBV24-1; the D is unclear. Trimming took 0 bases from V and 0 from J, leaving 8 bases between them. This CDR3 has 16 residues. Germline CDR1 KGHDR, CDR2 SFDVKD. As DNA, the CDR3 is TGTGCCACCAGTGATTTGAGCGTGAGCTCCTACAATGAGCAGTTCTTC. It translates to CATSDLSVSSYNEQFF.

The chain couples TRBV7-6 to TRBJ2-5; D may correspond to TRBD1 or TRBD2 (5 bases each). CDR1 is SGHVS, CDR2 FNYEAQ, per germline. V shed 1 base and J shed 5 bases, with 17 bases lying between them. The CDR3 loop spans 16 amino acids. CDR3 DNA: TGTGCCAGCAGCTTAGAGCTAACGGGCTGGGGGGAGACCCAGTACTTC. Protein: CASSLELTGWGETQYF.

This clonotype was detected only a few times. The chain employs TRBV20-1 and TRBJ2-3, with D possibly called TRBD1 or TRBD2 (5 bases each). The CDR3 contains 15 residues. Germline assignment: CDR1 DFQATT and CDR2 SNEGSKA (reference sequence). The ends were cut back, 5 bases at V and 4 bases at J, with 19 bases in the middle. CDR3 DNA: TGCAGTGCTCCTCATGAGGGGTTTCGTTCAGATACGCAGTATTTT. Its translation is CSAPHEGFRSDTQYF.

The V call is TRBV10-3, the J call TRBJ1-3; D might be TRBD1 (5 bases). Per germline, CDR1 ENHRY and CDR2 SYGVKD. Trimming shortened V by 4 bases and J by 0 bases, and 16 bases separated the two germline ends. The CDR3 contains 17 residues. The chain's CDR3 is CAISVSTGYHSGNTIYF. The CDR3 nucleotides are TGTGCCATCAGTGTGTCAACAGGCTACCACTCTGGAAACACCATATATTTT.

V is TRBV6-2 or TRBV6-3 and J is TRBJ2-5; TRBD1 is a possible D gene (6 bases). Germline CDR1 reads MNHEY; CDR2 reads SVGEGT. The CDR3 has 15 residues. The ends were cut back, 5 bases at V and 5 bases at J, with 18 bases in the middle. The CDR3, as DNA: TGTGCCAGCAGTACCGGGACAAAAAAGACGGAGACCCAGTACTTC. Protein product: CASSTGTKKTETQYF.

The chain recombines TRBV12-5 with TRBJ2-5; D not resolved. In germline, CDR1 is LGHNT, CDR2 FRNRAP. This CDR3 comprises 14 residues. V gave up 1 base and J gave up 4 bases, with 10 bases separating them. The CDR3 DNA reads TGTGCTAGTGGTTTGGGGGGTGAAGGAGAGACCCAGTACTTC. This sequence encodes CASGLGGEGETQYF.

A few counts support this clonotype. V is TRBV5-1 and J is TRBJ2-2; D is ambiguous. Looked up from germline, CDR1 is SGHRS and CDR2 is YFSETQ. The germline V and J ends were trimmed by 4 bases and 0 bases, with 7 bases remaining between them. The CDR3 is 14 amino acids. CDR3 in DNA: TGCGCCAGCAGCCAAAGGTCGAACACCGGGGAGCTGTTTTTT. Its protein is CASSQRSNTGELFF.

This clonotype was picked up a small number of times. The V call is TRBV6-1, the J call TRBJ1-2; D possibly corresponds to TRBD1 (5 bases). CDR1 is MNHNS and CDR2 is SASEGT in the germline V gene. Deletions cut 6 bases from V and 0 bases from J, with 14 bases between. This CDR3 contains 15 residues. The CDR3 region is CASRETAKTNYGYTF. The CDR3 DNA is TGTGCCAGCAGGGAGACAGCCAAGACTAACTATGGCTACACCTTC.

This clonotype was seen a handful of times. The chain uses TRBV5-1 and TRBJ2-3, with D unresolved. The germline V and J ends were trimmed by 0 bases and 2 bases, with 19 bases remaining between them. Germline CDR1 reads SGHRS; CDR2 reads YFSETQ. CDR3 length equals 18 residues. CDR3 DNA: TGCGCCAGCAGCTTGGACCCATTACCCCCACCTTTCACAGATACGCAGTATTTT. This gives the protein CASSLDPLPPPFTDTQYF.

This clonotype was seen a few times. The V call is TRBV12-3 or TRBV12-4, the J call TRBJ1-1; possible D gene TRBD1, 5 bases. The CDR3 is made up of 15 amino acids. V gave up 7 bases and J gave up 1 base, with 16 bases separating them. As DNA, the CDR3 is TGTGCCAGCACAACAGGAATGTGGAGGAACACTGAAGCTTTCTTT. Translating it yields CASTTGMWRNTEAFF.

This clonotype was detected a few times. The J gene is TRBJ2-5, the V gene TRBV12-3 or TRBV12-4; 7 bases map to TRBD2. This CDR3 comprises 14 residues. J gave up 5 bases and V 2 bases, and 5 bases lay outside the gene matches. DNA of the CDR3: TGTGCCAGCAGTTTATCAGCGGGAAGCGAGACCCAGTACTTC. This sequence encodes CASSLSAGSETQYF.

CDR3 nucleotide sequence: TGTGCCACCAGTGCGATGTCCTCTGGGGCCAACGTCCTGACTTTC. This sequence encodes CATSAMSSGANVLTF. J is TRBJ2-6 and V is TRBV24-1; D is uncertain. V shed 5 bases and J shed 0 bases, with 7 bases lying between them. This CDR3 region has 15 residues. Germline V CDR1 and CDR2: KGHDR, SFDVKD.

CDR3 in amino acids: CASSSLYYEQYF. The CDR3 DNA sequence: TGTGCCAGCAGCTCCTTATACTACGAGCAGTACTTC. The chain employs TRBV7-2 and TRBJ2-7, with no clear D. Looked up from germline, CDR1 is SGHTA and CDR2 is FQGNSA. The CDR3 consists of 12 residues. V dropped 4 bases and J dropped 3 bases, with 7 bases sitting between them.

This clonotype was recorded once. V and J are TRBV24-1 and TRBJ1-1; D is undetermined. The V and J ends lost 7 bases and 1 base respectively, with 18 bases between them. Germline values: CDR1 KGHDR, CDR2 SFDVKD. The CDR3 covers 16 residues. CDR3 in DNA: TGTGCCACCAGGAGGGAGTGGAGGGATCGGAACACTGAAGCTTTCTTT. This encodes CATRREWRDRNTEAFF.

This sequence joins TRBV25-1 and TRBJ2-5, with a tentative D call TRBD1 (6 bases). V was pared by 5 bases and J by 5 bases, with 12 bases between. Germline V CDR1 and CDR2: MGHDK, SYGVNS. There are 13 residues in the CDR3. The CDR3 protein is CASSPTGRETQYF. The CDR3 DNA reads TGTGCCAGCAGTCCGACAGGCAGGGAGACCCAGTACTTC.

The rearrangement links TRBV12-3 or TRBV12-4 to TRBJ1-1; D unresolved. This CDR3 is 16 amino acids long. Trimming removed 6 bases at V and 1 base at J, with 18 bases between. Written as DNA, the CDR3 is TGTGCCAGCAGCCCCGTCTCATGGAGGCCGAACACTGAAGCTTTCTTT. Protein sequence: CASSPVSWRPNTEAFF.

This clonotype was counted only a few times. The chain employs TRBV2 and TRBJ2-7; the D gene could be TRBD1 or TRBD2 (6 bases each). Per germline, CDR1 SNHLY and CDR2 FYNNEI. The CDR3 is made up of 14 amino acids. V was clipped by 6 bases and J by 3 bases, with 15 bases between them. The DNA for the CDR3 is TGTGCCAGCAGGGGGGGCGGACGTCTCTACGAGCAGTACTTC. Its protein is CASRGGGRLYEQYF. Complete variable domain (other parts from reference TRBV2 and TRBJ2-7): EPEVTQTPSHQVTQMGQEVILRCVPISNHLYFYWYRQILGQKVEFLVSFYNNEISEKSEIFDDQFSVERPDGSNFTLKIRSTKLEDSAMYFCASRGGGRLYEQYFGPGTRLTVT.

CDR3 bases: TGTGCCAGTAGTATCACCGGGACAGGGTTCCTCTACGAGCAGTACTTC. This gives the protein CASSITGTGFLYEQYF. V is TRBV19 and J is TRBJ2-7; 9 bases line up with TRBD1. V was pared by 3 bases and J by 3 bases, with 9 bases of the junction left unmatched. The CDR3 length is 16 residues. Germline CDR1 reads LNHDA; CDR2 reads SQIVND (reference sequence). Supplemented by reference TRBV19 and TRBJ2-7, the full variable domain reads DGGITQSPKYLFRKEGQNVTLSCEQNLNHDAMYWYRQDPGQGLRLIYYSQIVNDFQKGDIAEGYSVSREKKESFPLTVTSAQKNPTAFYLCASSITGTGFLYEQYFGPGTRLTVT.

The V gene is TRBV14, the J gene TRBJ2-7; D may be TRBD2 (5 bases). CDR1 SGHDN and CDR2 FVKESK come from the germline V gene. Trimming removed 5 bases at V and 4 bases at J, with 12 bases between. The CDR3 extends over 13 amino acids. In DNA form, the CDR3 reads TGTGCCAGCAGCTTCGGGGTTGGTTACGAGCAGTACTTC. As protein: CASSFGVGYEQYF. Drawing the rest from reference TRBV14 and TRBJ2-7, the complete variable domain is EAGVTQFPSHSVIEKGQTVTLRCDPISGHDNLYWYRRVMGKEIKFLLHFVKESKQDESGMPNNRFLAERTGGTYSTLKVQPAELEDSGVYFCASSFGVGYEQYFGPGTRLTVT.

The sample holds a few counts of this clonotype. In DNA form, the CDR3 reads TGTGCCAGCAGCCTTGGACTAACTGGGGCCAACGTCCTGACTTTC. This gives the protein CASSLGLTGANVLTF. This chain connects TRBV12-3 or TRBV12-4 to TRBJ2-6; perhaps TRBD2 as D (6 bases). The CDR3 has 15 amino acids. Trimming left V 6 bases short and J 2 bases short, with 11 bases between.

This clonotype came up a few times. The chain employs TRBV5-1 and TRBJ2-7, with D unclear. V was cut by 4 bases and J by 3 bases, with 20 bases left in between. The germline V gene has CDR1 SGHRS and CDR2 YFSETQ. The CDR3 is made up of 16 amino acids. As DNA, the CDR3 is TGCGCCAGCAGCACCCCAGACTGGAAACCTCGCTACGAGCAGTACTTC. Protein sequence: CASSTPDWKPRYEQYF.

The chain uses TRBV5-1 and TRBJ2-6, with D uncertain. Germline V gene lookup returns CDR1 SGHRS and CDR2 YFSETQ. The CDR3 consists of 16 residues. Trimming removed 1 base from V and 1 base from J, with 9 bases in between. This chain's CDR3 is CASSLRQPSGANVLTF. DNA for the CDR3: TGCGCCAGCAGCTTGAGGCAGCCTTCTGGGGCCAACGTCCTGACTTTC.